This T cell receptor beta chain was found in a study of blood T cell repertoires in COVID-19. Across the whole study: Whether acute or convalescent, the COVID-19 samples came from the United States, Italy and Spain. From T cells, B-cell-depleted T cells, or PBMCs came the material, which was cDNA or gDNA.

Comment on this clone: Other DNA sequences in the same sample also yield this CDR3.

Per the study methods: Estimation of nucleated cell counts was performed using reference gene primer amplification. Profiled with immunoSEQ multiplex PCR; TCRdb holds only in-frame clones, not every one. For V, J and clone size, that table is used; D and trimming come from the DNA. The sample holds approximately 310,000 clones, roughly 86% seen once. V dropped 6 bases and J dropped 1 base, with 12 bases sitting between them. Per germline, CDR1 SGHAT and CDR2 FQNNGV. The CDR3 loop spans 14 amino acids. This sequence originates from a woman between 50 and 59 years old who had recovered from COVID-19. This chain uses TRBV11-2 with TRBJ1-1; TRBD1 is a possible D gene (5 bases). The sequencing sample was made of peripheral blood. CDR3 sequence reads: CASSFGGANTEAFF. As DNA, the CDR3 is TGTGCCAGCAGTTTTGGAGGGGCGAACACTGAAGCTTTCTTT.